This T cell receptor (beta chain) was profiled in a study of OX40 agonist ivuxolimab in advanced cancers. For the study at large: The patients received ivuxolimab by intravenous route every 2 weeks at 0.01 to 10 mg/kg.

Broader study findings: CD8+ T cells (on average) carried more expanded clones than CD4+ T cells.

As for this clone: Its matching antigen is unknown.

TCRdb's copy holds only in-frame clones and misses some; the assay was immunoSEQ multiplex PCR. The data contain almost 80,000 clones, 84% of them singletons. This receptor was identified in an adult with an advanced solid tumor such as melanoma, head and neck, liver or kidney cancer. This specimen consisted of CD4+ or CD8+ T cells sorted from blood, obtained in a trial of the OX40 agonist ivuxolimab.

In DNA form, the CDR3 reads TGTGCCAGCAGCGTAGGGTCTAAACCCTACGAGCAGTACTTC. Its protein is CASSVGSKPYEQYF. This chain links TRBV7-6 with TRBJ2-7; D not certain. V shed 5 bases and J shed 2 bases, with 13 bases lying between them. This CDR3 region has 14 residues. Germline loops: CDR1 SGHVS, CDR2 FNYEAQ.